This TCR beta chain was identified in a study of CD8+ T cells in alopecia areata. Turning to the study itself: Treated patients were given oral tofacitinib, which was dosed at 5 to 10 mg twice daily. Study-wide findings and caveats: Besides other cells, scalp samples also yield sequences of resident alphabeta T cells from normal skin. The study found that many expanded lesional clones persisted in scalp and blood during tofacitinib.

RNA extraction and reverse transcription yielded cDNA as sequencing template. Libraries were prepared by immunoSEQ multiplex PCR; TCRdb keeps only in-frame clonotypes and omits some of them. The sample lists under 350,000 clones; 58% were seen once. The CDR3 extends over 14 amino acids. Germline CDR1 reads MGHDK; CDR2 reads SYGVNS. The V gene lost 3 bases and the J gene lost 6 bases, with 14 bases spanning the gap. Concerning this clone itself: The antigen is undetermined.

Noted treatment: oral pan-JAK inhibitor, 5-10 mg twice daily. Both peripheral blood and punch biopsies of lesional scalp skin were obtained from patients who had alopecia areata. The specimen comprised CD4+ T cells sorted from blood, sampled at week 24, from a patient treated with tofacitinib. The chain joins TRBV25-1 to TRBJ1-1, with D uncertain. The TCR was taken from a human donor with alopecia areata. CDR3 amino acids: CASSDRPGLPEAFF. The CDR3 region has the DNA TGTGCCAGCAGTGACCGCCCGGGCCTCCCTGAAGCTTTCTTT.